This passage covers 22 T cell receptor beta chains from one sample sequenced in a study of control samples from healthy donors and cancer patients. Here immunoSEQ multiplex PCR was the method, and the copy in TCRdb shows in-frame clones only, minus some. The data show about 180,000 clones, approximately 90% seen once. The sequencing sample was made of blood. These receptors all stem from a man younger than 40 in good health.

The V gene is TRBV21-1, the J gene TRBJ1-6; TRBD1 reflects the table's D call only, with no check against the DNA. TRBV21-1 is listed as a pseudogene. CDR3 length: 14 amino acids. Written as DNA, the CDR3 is TGTGTCAGCAGCCGGGACAGGGCAAATTCACCCCTCCACTTT. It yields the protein CVSSRDRANSPLHF.

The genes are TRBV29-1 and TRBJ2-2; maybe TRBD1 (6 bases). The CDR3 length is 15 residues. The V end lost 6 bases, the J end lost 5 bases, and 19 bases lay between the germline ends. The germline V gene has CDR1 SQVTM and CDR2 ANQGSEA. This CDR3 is CSVTGRQGRTGELFF. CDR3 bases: TGCAGCGTCACGGGACGGCAGGGGCGGACCGGGGAGCTGTTTTTT.

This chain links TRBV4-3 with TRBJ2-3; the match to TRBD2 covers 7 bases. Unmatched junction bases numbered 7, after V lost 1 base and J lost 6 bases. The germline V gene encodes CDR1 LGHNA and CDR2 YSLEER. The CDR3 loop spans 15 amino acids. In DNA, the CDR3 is TGCGCCAGCAGCCAAGGGGGGGGGTTAAGTGATACGCAGTATTTT. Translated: CASSQGGGLSDTQYF.

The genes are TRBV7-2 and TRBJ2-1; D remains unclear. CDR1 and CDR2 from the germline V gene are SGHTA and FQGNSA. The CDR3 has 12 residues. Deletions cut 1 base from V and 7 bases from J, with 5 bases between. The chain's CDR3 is CASSLVRNEQFF. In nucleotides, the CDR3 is TGTGCCAGCAGCTTAGTGCGGAATGAGCAGTTCTTC. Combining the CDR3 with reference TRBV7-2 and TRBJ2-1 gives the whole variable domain GAGVSQSPSNKVTEKGKDVELRCDPISGHTALYWYRQSLGQGLEFLIYFQGNSAPDKSGLPSDRFSAERTGGSVSTLTIQRTQQEDSAVYLCASSLVRNEQFFGPGTRLTVL.

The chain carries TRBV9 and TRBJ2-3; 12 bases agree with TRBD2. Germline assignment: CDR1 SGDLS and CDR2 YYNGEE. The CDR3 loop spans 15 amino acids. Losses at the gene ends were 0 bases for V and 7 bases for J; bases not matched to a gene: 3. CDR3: CASSVASGGAYTQYF. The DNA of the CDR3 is TGTGCCAGCAGCGTAGCTAGCGGGGGGGCTTATACGCAGTATTTT.

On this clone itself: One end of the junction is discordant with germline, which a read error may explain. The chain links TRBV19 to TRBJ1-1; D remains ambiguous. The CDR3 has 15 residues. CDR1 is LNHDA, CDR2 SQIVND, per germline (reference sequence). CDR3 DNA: TGTGCCAGTAGTTTAGAGAAGAGGATGAACACTGAAGCTTTCTTT. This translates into CASSLEKRMNTEAFF.

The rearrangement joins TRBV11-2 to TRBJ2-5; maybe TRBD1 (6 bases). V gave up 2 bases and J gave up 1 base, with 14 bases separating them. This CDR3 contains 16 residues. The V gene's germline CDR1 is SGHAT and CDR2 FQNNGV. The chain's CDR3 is CASSLYEGDGQETQYF. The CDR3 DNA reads TGTGCCAGCAGCTTATACGAGGGGGACGGCCAAGAGACCCAGTACTTC.

CDR3 region: CASSQVWSGNEQFF. Written as DNA, the CDR3 is TGCGCCAGCAGCCAAGTATGGAGCGGAAATGAGCAGTTCTTC. The J gene is TRBJ2-1, the V gene TRBV4-1, with D possibly matching TRBD2 (5 bases). Per germline, CDR1 MGHRA and CDR2 YSYEKL. Trimming removed 1 base from V and 7 bases from J, with 11 bases in between. The CDR3 is made up of 14 amino acids.

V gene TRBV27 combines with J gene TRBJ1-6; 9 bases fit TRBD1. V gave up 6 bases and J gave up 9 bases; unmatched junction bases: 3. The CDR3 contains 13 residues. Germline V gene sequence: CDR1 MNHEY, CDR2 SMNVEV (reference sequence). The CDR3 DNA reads TGTGCCAGCAGCAGACAGGGGGTTTCACCCCTCCACTTT. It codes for CASSRQGVSPLHF.

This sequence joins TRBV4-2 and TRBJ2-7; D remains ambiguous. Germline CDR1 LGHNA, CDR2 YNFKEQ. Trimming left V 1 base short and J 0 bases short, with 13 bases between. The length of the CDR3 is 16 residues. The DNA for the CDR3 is TGTGCCAGCAGCCAAGTAGGCATCAGGAGCTCCTACGAGCAGTACTTC. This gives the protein CASSQVGIRSSYEQYF.

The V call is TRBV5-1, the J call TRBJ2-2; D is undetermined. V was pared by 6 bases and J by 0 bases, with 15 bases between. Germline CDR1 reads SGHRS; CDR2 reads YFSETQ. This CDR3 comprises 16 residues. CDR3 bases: TGCGCCAGCACCCCTCAGGTGATCTCGAACACCGGGGAGCTGTTTTTT. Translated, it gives CASTPQVISNTGELFF. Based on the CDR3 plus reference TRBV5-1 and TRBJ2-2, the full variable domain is KAGVTQTPRYLIKTRGQQVTLSCSPISGHRSVSWYQQTPGQGLQFLFEYFSETQRNKGNFPGRFSGRQFSNSRSEMNVSTLELGDSALYLCASTPQVISNTGELFFGEGSRLTVL.

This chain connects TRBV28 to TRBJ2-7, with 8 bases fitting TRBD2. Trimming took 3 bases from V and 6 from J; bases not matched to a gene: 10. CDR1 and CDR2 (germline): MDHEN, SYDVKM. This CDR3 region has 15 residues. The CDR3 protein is CASSFTGGRRGEQYF. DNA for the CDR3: TGTGCCAGCAGTTTTACCGGCGGGAGGCGAGGCGAGCAGTACTTC.

The CDR3 sequence: CATSQGAPNQPQHF. The CDR3 coding sequence is TGTGCCACCAGTCAGGGGGCGCCGAATCAGCCCCAGCATTTT. This rearrangement joins TRBV24-1 to TRBJ1-5; 8 nucleotides agree with TRBD1. This CDR3 is 14 amino acids long. The J segment lost 4 bases and the V segment lost 6 bases, leaving 4 bases of the junction unmatched. Looked up from germline, CDR1 is KGHDR and CDR2 is SFDVKD.

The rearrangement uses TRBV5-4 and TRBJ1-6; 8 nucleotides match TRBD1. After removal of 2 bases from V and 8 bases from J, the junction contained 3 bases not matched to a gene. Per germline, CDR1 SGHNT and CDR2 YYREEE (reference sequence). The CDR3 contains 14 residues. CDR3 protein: CASSFSGGHSPLHF. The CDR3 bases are TGTGCCAGCAGCTTTTCAGGGGGCCATTCACCCCTCCACTTT.

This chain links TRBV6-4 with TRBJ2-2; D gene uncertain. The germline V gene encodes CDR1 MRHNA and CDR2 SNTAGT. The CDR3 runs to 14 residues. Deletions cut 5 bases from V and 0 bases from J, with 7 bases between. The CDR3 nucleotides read TGTGCCAGCAGTCCGGGCCCGAACACCGGGGAGCTGTTTTTT. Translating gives CASSPGPNTGELFF.

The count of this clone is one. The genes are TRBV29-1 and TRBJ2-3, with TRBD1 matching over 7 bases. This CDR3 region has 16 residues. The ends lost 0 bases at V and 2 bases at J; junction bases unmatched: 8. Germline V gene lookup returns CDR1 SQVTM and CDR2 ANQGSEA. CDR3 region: CSVEDRYKGATDTQYF. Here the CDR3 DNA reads TGCAGCGTTGAAGATCGGTATAAGGGGGCCACAGATACGCAGTATTTT.

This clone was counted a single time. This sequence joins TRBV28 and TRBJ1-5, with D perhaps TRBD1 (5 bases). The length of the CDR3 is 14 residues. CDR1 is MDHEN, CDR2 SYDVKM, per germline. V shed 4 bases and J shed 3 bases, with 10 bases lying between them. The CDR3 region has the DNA TGTGCCAGCAGTTCGGGACTCCCCAATCAGCCCCAGCATTTT. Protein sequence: CASSSGLPNQPQHF.

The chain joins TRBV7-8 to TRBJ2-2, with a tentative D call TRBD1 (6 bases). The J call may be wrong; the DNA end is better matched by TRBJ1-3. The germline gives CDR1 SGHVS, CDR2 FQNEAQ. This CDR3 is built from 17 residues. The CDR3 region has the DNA TGTGCCAGCAGCGCCAAAGGGGGGCCTCTACCCGGAGACACCATATATTTT. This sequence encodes CASSAKGGPLPGDTIYF.

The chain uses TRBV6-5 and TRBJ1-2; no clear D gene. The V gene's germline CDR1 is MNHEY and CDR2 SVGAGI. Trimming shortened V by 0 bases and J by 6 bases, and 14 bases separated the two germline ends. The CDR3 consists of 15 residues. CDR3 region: CASSYSLRLGNGYTF. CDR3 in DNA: TGTGCCAGCAGTTACTCACTACGTCTTGGTAATGGCTACACCTTC.

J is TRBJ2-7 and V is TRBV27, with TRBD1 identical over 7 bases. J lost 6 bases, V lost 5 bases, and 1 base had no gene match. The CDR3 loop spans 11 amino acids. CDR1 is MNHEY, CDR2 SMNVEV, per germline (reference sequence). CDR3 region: CASSDRAEQYF. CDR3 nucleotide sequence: TGTGCCAGCAGTGACAGGGCCGAGCAGTACTTC.

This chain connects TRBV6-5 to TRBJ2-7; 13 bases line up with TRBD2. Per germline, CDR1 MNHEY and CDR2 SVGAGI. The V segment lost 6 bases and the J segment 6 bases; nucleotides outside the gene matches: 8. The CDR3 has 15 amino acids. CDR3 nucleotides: TGTGCCAGCAGGGGAACCGGGACTAGCGGGGTCGAGCAGTACTTC. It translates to CASRGTGTSGVEQYF.

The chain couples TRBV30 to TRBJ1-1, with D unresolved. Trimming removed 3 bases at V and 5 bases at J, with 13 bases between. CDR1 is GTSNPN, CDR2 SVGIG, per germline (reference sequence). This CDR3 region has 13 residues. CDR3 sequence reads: CAWRVGIQTEAFF. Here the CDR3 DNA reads TGTGCCTGGAGAGTCGGGATTCAAACTGAAGCTTTCTTT.